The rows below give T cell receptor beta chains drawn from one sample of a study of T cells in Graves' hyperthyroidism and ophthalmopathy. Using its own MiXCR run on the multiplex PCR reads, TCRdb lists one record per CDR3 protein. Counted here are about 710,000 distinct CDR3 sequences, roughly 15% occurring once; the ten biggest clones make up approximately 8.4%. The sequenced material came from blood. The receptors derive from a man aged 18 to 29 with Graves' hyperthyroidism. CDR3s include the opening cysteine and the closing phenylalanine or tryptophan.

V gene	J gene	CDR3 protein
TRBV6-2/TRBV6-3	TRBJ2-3	CASSCQLVHNPHTDTQYF
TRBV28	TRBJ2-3	CASSSSFSGGTDTQYF
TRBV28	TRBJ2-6	CASSFRGAYSGANVLTF
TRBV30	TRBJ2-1	CAWSGLGEQFF
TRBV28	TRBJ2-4	CASRGGGRGSKNIQYF
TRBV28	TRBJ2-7	CASSLFGSGVYEQYF
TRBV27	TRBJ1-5	CVFRTGRQPQHF
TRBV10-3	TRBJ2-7	CAIGVAGLHEQYF
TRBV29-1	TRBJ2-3	CSVEGLADYTDTQYF
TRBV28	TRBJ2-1	CASIGTGGHNEQFF
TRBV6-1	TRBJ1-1	CASSANPPMNTEAFF
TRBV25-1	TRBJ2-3	CATGLVGSDTQYF
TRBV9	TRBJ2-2	CASSAIGQARNTGELFF
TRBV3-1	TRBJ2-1	CASSQDRQTDEQFF
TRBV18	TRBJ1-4	CASSRNRDEKLFF
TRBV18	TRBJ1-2	CASSTSRGGYTF